This entry lists 24 T cell receptor beta chains sequenced from one sample in a study of T cell responses to AZD1222 COVID-19 vaccine. The repertoire was sequenced with immunoSEQ multiplex PCR; TCRdb's copy has only in-frame clones and lacks some. The sample records around 130,000 clones, approximately 83% being singletons. The sample in question was peripheral blood, obtained on day 0 of AZD1222 vaccination. The source is an adult in good health.

The chain carries TRBV2 and TRBJ1-5; TRBD1 matches 8 bases. V shed 6 bases, J shed 3 bases, and the junction held 13 bases outside the gene matches. This CDR3 comprises 17 residues. Germline values: CDR1 SNHLY, CDR2 FYNNEI. The CDR3 is CASRPAGNRGSNQPQHF. The CDR3 region has the DNA TGTGCCAGCAGGCCGGCGGGGAACAGGGGGTCCAATCAGCCCCAGCATTTT.

The chain has TRBV7-2 and TRBJ2-3; TRBD2 aligns across 15 bases. CDR3 length: 17 residues. Germline V CDR1 and CDR2: SGHTA, FQGNSA. Trimming cost V 4 bases and J 3 bases; bases outside gene matches: 5. CDR3 sequence (DNA): TGTGCCAGCAGCTCGGGACTAGCGGGAGGAAGGACAGATACGCAGTATTTT. As protein: CASSSGLAGGRTDTQYF.

The chain carries TRBV6-5 and TRBJ2-6, with D perhaps TRBD2 (7 bases). The CDR3 covers 16 residues. Deletions cut 2 bases from V and 0 bases from J, with 8 bases between. The germline V gene encodes CDR1 MNHEY and CDR2 SVGAGI. The CDR3 protein is CASSYGGASGANVLTF. In DNA form, the CDR3 reads TGTGCCAGCAGTTACGGGGGGGCCTCTGGGGCCAACGTCCTGACTTTC.

This rearrangement joins TRBV4-1 to TRBJ1-4, with D unresolved. V was clipped by 4 bases and J by 3 bases, with 24 bases between them. There are 19 residues in the CDR3. CDR1 and CDR2 from the germline V gene are MGHRA and YSYEKL. CDR3 coding DNA: TGCGCCAGCAGCCGCAGATTCCCCGCATATTGGAGTCCTAATGAAAAACTGTTTTTT. It encodes CASSRRFPAYWSPNEKLFF.

The chain uses TRBV2 and TRBJ1-5; 7 nucleotides agree with TRBD1. Trimming cost V 6 bases and J 3 bases; bases outside gene matches: 5. Germline lookup yields CDR1 SNHLY and CDR2 FYNNEI. CDR3 size: 14 residues. CDR3 amino acids: CASRVGQLNQPQHF. Written as DNA, the CDR3 is TGTGCCAGCAGGGTGGGACAGCTCAATCAGCCCCAGCATTTT.

The J gene is TRBJ2-7, the V gene TRBV9, with D possibly being TRBD1 (6 bases). Germline lookup yields CDR1 SGDLS and CDR2 YYNGEE. Between the trimmed V and J ends, which lost 0 bases and 2 bases, there was a span of 9 bases. The CDR3 has 14 amino acids. The CDR3 here is CASSVGDTAYEQYF. Written as DNA, the CDR3 is TGTGCCAGCAGCGTAGGGGACACAGCCTACGAGCAGTACTTC.

The V call is TRBV7-2, the J call TRBJ1-2; 7 bases match TRBD1. Looked up from germline, CDR1 is SGHTA and CDR2 is FQGNSA. This CDR3 has 14 residues. The trim removed 8 bases at V and 4 bases at J, leaving 10 bases unmatched. This CDR3 reads CASGHRGLVYGYTF. The CDR3 DNA is TGTGCCAGCGGCCACAGGGGCCTCGTCTATGGCTACACCTTC.

The chain combines TRBV7-2 with TRBJ1-5; TRBD1 matches at 12 bases. The germline V gene encodes CDR1 SGHTA and CDR2 FQGNSA. The CDR3 consists of 16 residues. V shed 4 bases, J shed 9 bases, and the junction held 10 bases outside the gene matches. The CDR3 coding sequence is TGTGCCAGCAGCTCTAGGGTCGGGACAGGGGGCTGGCCCCAGCATTTT. This gives the protein CASSSRVGTGGWPQHF.

The gene calls are TRBV9 and TRBJ2-2; 11 positions agree with TRBD1. This CDR3 contains 15 residues. In germline, CDR1 is SGDLS, CDR2 YYNGEE. Trimming at V came to 4 bases and at J to 4 bases, leaving 3 bases not matched to a gene. The CDR3, as DNA: TGTGCCAGCAGCACCGGGACAGGGGGCACCGGGGAGCTGTTTTTT. Amino acid sequence: CASSTGTGGTGELFF.

J is TRBJ2-2 and V is TRBV7-2; D is undetermined. The V gene's germline CDR1 is SGHTA and CDR2 FQGNSA. The length of the CDR3 is 15 residues. Deletions cut 5 bases from V and 1 base from J, with 11 bases between. The CDR3 bases are TGTGCCAGCAGCCATAAAGCACAGAACACCGGGGAGCTGTTTTTT. Its translation: CASSHKAQNTGELFF.

The chain uses TRBV5-4 and TRBJ2-1, with D possibly being TRBD1 or TRBD2 (5 bases each). The V end was cut by 1 base, the J end by 9 bases, with 11 bases between. CDR3 size: 13 residues. The germline CDR1 and CDR2 sequences are SGHNT and YYREEE (reference sequence). This chain's CDR3 is CASSLSLRGEQFF. CDR3 DNA sequence: TGTGCCAGCAGCTTGTCCTTGAGGGGTGAGCAGTTCTTC. Full variable domain (outside the CDR3, taken from reference TRBV5-4 and TRBJ2-1): ETGVTQSPTHLIKTRGQQVTLRCSSQSGHNTVSWYQQALGQGPQFIFQYYREEENGRGNFPPRFSGLQFPNYSSELNVNALELDDSALYLCASSLSLRGEQFFGPGTRLTVL.

This CDR3 reads CASSLNRLTYEQYF. DNA of the CDR3: TGTGCCAGCAGCTTAAACAGATTAACCTACGAGCAGTACTTC. The chain joins TRBV13 to TRBJ2-7; D remains unclear. This CDR3 contains 14 residues. Trimming shortened V by 2 bases and J by 2 bases, and 10 bases separated the two germline ends. CDR1 and CDR2 (germline): PRHDT, FYEKMQ (reference sequence). The complete variable domain, with remaining parts taken from reference TRBV13 and TRBJ2-7, reads AAGVIQSPRHLIKEKRETATLKCYPIPRHDTVYWYQQGPGQDPQFLISFYEKMQSDKGSIPDRFSAQQFSDYHSELNMSSLELGDSALYFCASSLNRLTYEQYFGPGTRLTVT.

The chain couples TRBV10-3 to TRBJ1-4, with 11 bases lining up with TRBD1. The CDR3 runs 14 residues. V shed 6 bases and J 6 bases; nucleotides not matched to a gene: 3. CDR1 is ENHRY and CDR2 is SYGVKD in the germline V gene. This CDR3 is CAISPGQGDEKLFF. The CDR3 coding sequence is TGTGCCATCAGCCCGGGACAGGGGGATGAAAAACTGTTTTTT.

The rearrangement joins TRBV27 to TRBJ1-4; the D is unclear. V gave up 2 bases and J gave up 5 bases, with 9 bases separating them. Germline assignment: CDR1 MNHEY and CDR2 SMNVEV (reference sequence). CDR3 length: 14 amino acids. The CDR3 DNA follows: TGTGCCAGCAGTTTAAATCGTCTAAATGAAAAACTGTTTTTT. Translation gives CASSLNRLNEKLFF. The full variable domain, in which reference TRBV27 and TRBJ1-4 provide the parts outside the CDR3, is EAQVTQNPRYLITVTGKKLTVTCSQNMNHEYMSWYRQDPGLGLRQIYYSMNVEVTDKGDVPEGYKVSRKEKRNFPLILESPSPNQTSLYFCASSLNRLNEKLFFGSGTQLSVL.

V usage is TRBV6-2 or TRBV6-3 and J usage is TRBJ1-2; D call uncertain. Germline loops: CDR1 MNHEY, CDR2 SVGEGT. This CDR3 is 18 amino acids long. Trimming took 4 bases from V and 0 from J, leaving 21 bases between them. The CDR3 nucleotides are TGTGCCAGCAGTTCCCCCCGCCGGAGGGATGGAGCTAACTATGGCTACACCTTC. It codes for CASSSPRRRDGANYGYTF.

This chain connects TRBV6-4 to TRBJ2-3; possible D gene TRBD2, 7 bases. With 6 bases removed from V and 8 bases from J, the gap between germline ends came to 21 bases. CDR1 and CDR2 (germline): MRHNA, SNTAGT. The CDR3 runs 15 residues. This CDR3 is CASSEELGGPGTQYF. Here the CDR3 DNA reads TGTGCCAGCAGCGAGGAATTGGGGGGGCCGGGTACGCAGTATTTT.

This clone has at least ten counts. The chain recombines TRBV6-1 with TRBJ2-7, with 10 bases that match TRBD2. From germline, CDR1 is MNHNS and CDR2 SASEGT. The CDR3 has 15 residues. V gave up 0 bases and J gave up 2 bases; unmatched junction bases: 1. CDR3 coding DNA: TGTGCCAGCAGTGAAGCTAGCGGGGGGCCCTACGAGCAGTACTTC. Its translation is CASSEASGGPYEQYF.

This sequence joins TRBV11-3 and TRBJ2-5, with 10 bases that match TRBD2. V gave up 5 bases and J gave up 4 bases; unmatched junction bases: 10. Germline V gives CDR1 SGHNT, CDR2 YENEEA. CDR3 length: 16 amino acids. The CDR3 spells CASSPNPAGGLETQYF. In nucleotides, the CDR3 is TGTGCCAGCAGCCCCAATCCAGCGGGAGGGTTAGAGACCCAGTACTTC.

This chain connects TRBV3-1 (or the pseudogene TRBV3-2) to TRBJ2-7, with D unresolved. Germline V gene lookup returns CDR1 LGHDT and CDR2 YNNKEL (reference sequence). The CDR3 spans 13 residues. V lost 1 base and J lost 6, with 10 bases in between. The CDR3 loop reads CASSQGLVTEQYF. For the CDR3, the DNA is TGTGCCAGCAGCCAAGGGCTAGTAACCGAGCAGTACTTC.

This clone was observed once. This chain links TRBV7-2 with TRBJ1-1; a possible D gene is TRBD1 (5 bases). The CDR3 has 15 amino acids. Germline assignment: CDR1 SGHTA and CDR2 FQGNSA. V was pared by 2 bases and J by 8 bases, with 18 bases between. The CDR3: CASSLHPKRGEEAFF. In DNA form, the CDR3 reads TGTGCCAGCAGCTTACACCCCAAGCGGGGGGAGGAAGCTTTCTTT.

The V call is TRBV4-3, the J call TRBJ1-2, with a possible D match to TRBD1 (6 bases). V lost 2 bases and J lost 3, with 16 bases in between. Looked up from germline, CDR1 is LGHNA and CDR2 is YSLEER. The CDR3 is 16 amino acids. The CDR3 sequence: CASSQPRGGQDYGYTF. The DNA of the CDR3 is TGCGCCAGCAGCCAACCTAGGGGGGGCCAGGACTATGGCTACACCTTC.

The V and J genes are TRBV19 and TRBJ1-5; TRBD1 might be the D (5 bases). Trimming stripped 7 bases from V and 4 bases from J, with 17 bases between. Germline-derived CDR1 and CDR2 are LNHDA and SQIVND (reference sequence). The CDR3 totals 15 residues. CDR3 residues: CASINQGLLNQPQHF. In DNA, the CDR3 is TGTGCCAGTATCAATCAGGGCCTGCTTAATCAGCCCCAGCATTTT.

This clone was detected once. V is TRBV6-2 or TRBV6-3 and J is TRBJ1-4, with D perhaps TRBD1 (5 bases). Germline V CDR1 and CDR2: MNHEY, SVGEGT. Trimming pared 6 bases from V and 8 bases from J, leaving 13 bases between. The CDR3 runs 13 residues. DNA for the CDR3: TGTGCCAGCAGCCCGGGACCGGGGGAAAAACTGTTTTTT. Translation: CASSPGPGEKLFF.

The gene calls are TRBV7-9 and TRBJ1-1, with TRBD1 identical over 10 bases. Germline values: CDR1 SEHNR, CDR2 FQNEAQ (reference sequence). The junction had 9 bases not matched to a gene; V was cut back by 8 bases and J by 6 bases. The CDR3 is made up of 14 amino acids. CDR3 amino acids: CASGWGQGLPEAFF. CDR3 DNA sequence: TGTGCCAGCGGCTGGGGACAGGGGTTACCTGAAGCTTTCTTT. Supplemented by reference TRBV7-9 and TRBJ1-1, the full variable domain reads DTGVSQNPRHKITKRGQNVTFRCDPISEHNRLYWYRQTLGQGPEFLTYFQNEAQLEKSRLLSDRFSAERPKGSFSTLEIQRTEQGDSAMYLCASGWGQGLPEAFFGQGTRLTVV.